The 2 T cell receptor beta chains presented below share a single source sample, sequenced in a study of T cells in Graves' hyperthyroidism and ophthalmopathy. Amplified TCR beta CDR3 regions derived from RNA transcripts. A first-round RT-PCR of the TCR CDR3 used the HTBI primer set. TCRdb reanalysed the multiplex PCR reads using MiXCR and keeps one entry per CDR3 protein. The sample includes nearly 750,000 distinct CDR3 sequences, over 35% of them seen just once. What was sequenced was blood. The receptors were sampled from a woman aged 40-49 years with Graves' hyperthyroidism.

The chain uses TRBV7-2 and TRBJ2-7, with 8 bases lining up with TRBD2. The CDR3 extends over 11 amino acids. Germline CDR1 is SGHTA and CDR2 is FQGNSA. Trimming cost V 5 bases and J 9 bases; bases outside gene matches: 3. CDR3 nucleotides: TGTGCCAGCAGCCGGGAGGGAGCGCAGTACTTC. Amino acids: CASSREGAQYF.

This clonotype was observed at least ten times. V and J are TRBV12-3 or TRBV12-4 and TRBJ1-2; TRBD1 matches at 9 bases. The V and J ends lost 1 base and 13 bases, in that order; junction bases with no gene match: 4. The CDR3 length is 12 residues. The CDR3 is CASSLGTGDRTF. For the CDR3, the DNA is TGTGCCAGCAGTTTAGGGACAGGGGATCGCACCTTC.